The 2 T cell receptor beta chains reported below all come from one sample, sequenced in a study of T cell responses to AZD1222 COVID-19 vaccine. Clones were sequenced by immunoSEQ multiplex PCR, and TCRdb holds only the in-frame ones, with some missing. This sample has approximately 74,000 clones, with nearly 90% found just once. The starting material was peripheral blood, obtained 28 days after the second AZD1222 dose. Receptors originate from an adult who received the AZD1222 COVID-19 vaccine.

V usage is TRBV7-9 and J usage is TRBJ2-2; either TRBD1 or TRBD2 may fit D (6 bases each). The CDR3 covers 16 residues. The germline CDR1 and CDR2 sequences are SEHNR and FQNEAQ (reference sequence). Deletions cut 3 bases from V and 2 bases from J, with 13 bases between. CDR3 sequence reads: CASSFKGGANTGELFF. For the CDR3, the DNA is TGTGCCAGCAGCTTCAAGGGGGGCGCTAACACCGGGGAGCTGTTTTTT.

The CDR3 loop is CASSNRQGYEQYF. The CDR3 bases are TGTGCCAGCAGTAATCGTCAGGGCTACGAGCAGTACTTC. V usage is TRBV6-5 and J usage is TRBJ2-7; perhaps TRBD1 as D (5 bases). The CDR3 is 13 residues long. CDR1 is MNHEY, CDR2 SVGAGI, per germline. Trimming took off 5 bases at V and 3 bases at J, with 11 bases between the two ends.